The entry that follows covers one T cell receptor beta chain sequence. The antigen is not known. The data are from a study of shared clonotypes between healthy human individuals. Sequencing used immunoSEQ multiplex PCR; TCRdb keeps in-frame clones, though not all of them. The sample shows about 2 million clones, 85% to 95% of them seen only once. Nashville, Tennessee was home to all donors, who were Caucasian adults. Germline V lookup: CDR1 WNHNN, CDR2 SYGVQD (reference sequence). The V and J ends lost 3 bases and 4 bases, in that order; junction bases with no gene match: 4. There are 14 residues in the CDR3. Study-wide points: Naive subsets generally had larger estimated richness than memory subsets. Rarefaction demonstrated incomplete sorted-subset sequencing despite large depth.

The clonotype originates from a man between 18 and 35 years old in good health. The chain carries TRBV10-1 and TRBJ2-3; 7 bases map to TRBD2. The specimen was naive CD4+ T cells sorted from blood. The subset denotes: CD45RA+ positively selected. The CDR3 loop is CASSDGREADTQYF. CDR3 coding DNA: TGCGCCAGCAGTGACGGTCGGGAGGCAGATACGCAGTATTTT.